The 23 T cell receptor beta chains listed next were all sequenced from one sample in a study of radiotherapy plus CTLA-4 blockade in lung cancer. Measured with immunoSEQ multiplex PCR; TCRdb has only the in-frame clones, and not every one. The sample holds roughly 44,000 clones; 60% to 80% are singletons and the top ten take 11%. The source material was peripheral blood, sampled from a patient treated with radiotherapy plus ipilimumab. Source of these receptors: a human donor with non-small cell lung cancer who had stable disease on radiotherapy plus ipilimumab.

V usage is TRBV7-6 and J usage is TRBJ1-6; no clear D gene. Germline-derived CDR1 and CDR2 are SGHVS and FNYEAQ. Trimming pared 3 bases from V and 7 bases from J, leaving 10 bases between. This CDR3 has 14 amino acids. The CDR3 sequence: CASSFPGENSPLHF. CDR3 bases: TGTGCCAGCAGCTTCCCAGGAGAGAATTCACCCCTCCACTTT.

The rearrangement joins TRBV6-5 to TRBJ1-1; 7 bases map to TRBD1. CDR1 is MNHEY, CDR2 SVGAGI, per germline. Trimming took 0 bases from V and 3 from J; bases not matched to a gene: 4. CDR3 length: 15 amino acids. In DNA form, the CDR3 reads TGTGCCAGCAGTTACTCGCCAGGGGGGGACACTGAAGCTTTCTTT. Translating gives CASSYSPGGDTEAFF.

The chain carries TRBV19 and TRBJ1-1; 11 positions match TRBD1. V lost 1 base and J lost 5; bases outside the gene matches: 6. Germline assignment: CDR1 LNHDA and CDR2 SQIVND (reference sequence). The CDR3 is made up of 16 amino acids. The CDR3: CASSIGLGQGGTEAFF. The CDR3 DNA sequence: TGTGCCAGTAGTATAGGACTGGGACAGGGGGGGACTGAAGCTTTCTTT.

The V and J genes are TRBV5-1 and TRBJ2-7; D call uncertain. The germline V gene has CDR1 SGHRS and CDR2 YFSETQ. The CDR3 has 15 amino acids. Trimming took off 5 bases at V and 0 bases at J, with 15 bases between the two ends. CDR3 loop: CASRFGTLVSYEQYF. CDR3 DNA: TGCGCCAGCAGATTTGGCACTCTCGTCTCCTACGAGCAGTACTTC.

The genes are TRBV4-3 and TRBJ2-7, with D perhaps matching TRBD1 or TRBD2 (5 bases each). V was clipped by 0 bases and J by 2 bases, with 11 bases between them. Germline CDR1 is LGHNA and CDR2 is YSLEER. This CDR3 contains 15 residues. The CDR3 DNA reads TGCGCCAGCAGCCAAGACCCACTAGGGGCCTACGAGCAGTACTTC. This sequence encodes CASSQDPLGAYEQYF.

J is TRBJ2-3 and V is TRBV27, with 9 positions matching TRBD2. CDR1 is MNHEY and CDR2 is SMNVEV in the germline V gene (reference sequence). The CDR3 consists of 16 residues. Trimming at V came to 3 bases and at J to 8 bases, leaving 12 bases not matched to a gene. This CDR3 is CASSFRSSGARGTQYF. CDR3 bases: TGTGCCAGCAGTTTTAGGTCTAGCGGGGCCCGGGGTACGCAGTATTTT.

The gene calls are TRBV6-5 and TRBJ1-1; D is ambiguous. CDR1 is MNHEY, CDR2 SVGAGI, per germline. V lost 0 bases to trimming and J lost 1 base, with 6 bases between them. The CDR3 covers 14 residues. The CDR3 nucleotides are TGTGCCAGCAGTTACTCGGGGAGGAACACTGAAGCTTTCTTT. It translates to CASSYSGRNTEAFF.

V and J are TRBV28 and TRBJ2-1; D possibly uses TRBD1 or TRBD2 (6 bases each). The ends were cut back, 4 bases at V and 4 bases at J, with 14 bases in the middle. This CDR3 comprises 15 residues. Germline CDR1 MDHEN, CDR2 SYDVKM. The CDR3 nucleotides read TGTGCCAGCAGTTCTTTGCGGGACAAATACAATGAGCAGTTCTTC. Its protein product is CASSSLRDKYNEQFF.

The J gene is TRBJ1-1, the V gene TRBV4-2; 9 bases agree with TRBD1. The CDR3 consists of 15 residues. Trimming cost V 5 bases and J 4 bases; bases outside gene matches: 8. The germline gives CDR1 LGHNA, CDR2 YNFKEQ. The CDR3 DNA sequence: TGTGCCAGCAGCGGGACAGGGAGGATGACCACTGAAGCTTTCTTT. Protein: CASSGTGRMTTEAFF.

The J gene is TRBJ1-5, the V gene TRBV4-3, with unresolved D. Trimming cost V 0 bases and J 2 bases, with 11 bases left between them. This CDR3 spans 16 amino acids. Germline V gene lookup returns CDR1 LGHNA and CDR2 YSLEER. The DNA of the CDR3 is TGCGCCAGCAGCCAAGATGACGGATCGGGCAATCAGCCCCAGCATTTT. Amino acids: CASSQDDGSGNQPQHF.

V and J are TRBV6-5 and TRBJ1-2; no definite D call. The CDR3 spans 15 residues. Between the trimmed V and J ends, which lost 2 bases and 1 base, there was a span of 11 bases. Germline V gene lookup returns CDR1 MNHEY and CDR2 SVGAGI. CDR3 DNA: TGTGCCAGCAGTTACGCCCGGGGTAATAACTATGGCTACACCTTC. It is translated as CASSYARGNNYGYTF.

The V and J genes are TRBV5-4 and TRBJ2-1, with D possibly TRBD2 on 6 matching bases. This CDR3 comprises 15 residues. From germline, CDR1 is SGHNT and CDR2 YYREEE (reference sequence). V lost 4 bases to trimming and J lost 7 bases, with 18 bases between them. DNA of the CDR3: TGTGCCAGCAGCCTCCCGGGGGAAGGGGTTAATGAGCAGTTCTTC. This encodes CASSLPGEGVNEQFF.

The J gene is TRBJ1-5, the V gene TRBV4-3; 9 bases are shared with TRBD1. Germline CDR1 and CDR2: LGHNA and YSLEER. Trimming took 2 bases from V and 3 from J; bases not matched to a gene: 2. CDR3 length: 15 amino acids. The DNA of the CDR3 is TGCGCCAGCAGCCAACGGGACAGGGACAATCAGCCCCAGCATTTT. The encoded protein is CASSQRDRDNQPQHF.

The table lists this clone with a few counts. The chain couples TRBV7-2 to TRBJ2-7; no firm D call. CDR1 and CDR2 from the germline V gene are SGHTA and FQGNSA. Trimming pared 5 bases from V and 2 bases from J, leaving 10 bases between. The CDR3 consists of 13 residues. The CDR3 sequence is CASSPDPAYEQYF. In DNA form, the CDR3 reads TGTGCCAGCAGCCCTGACCCCGCCTACGAGCAGTACTTC. Full variable domain (missing parts from reference TRBV7-2 and TRBJ2-7): GAGVSQSPSNKVTEKGKDVELRCDPISGHTALYWYRQSLGQGLEFLIYFQGNSAPDKSGLPSDRFSAERTGGSVSTLTIQRTQQEDSAVYLCASSPDPAYEQYFGPGTRLTVT.

This sequence joins TRBV15 and TRBJ1-5; D may be TRBD1 (5 bases). CDR3 length: 15 residues. Germline CDR1 and CDR2: LNHNV and YYDKDF (reference sequence). V was trimmed by 3 bases and J by 5 bases, leaving 14 bases between them. The CDR3 nucleotides are TGTGCCACCAGCAGGGGACTCGAAGGGTATCAGCCCCAGCATTTT. Translated: CATSRGLEGYQPQHF. Full variable domain (outside the CDR3, taken from reference TRBV15 and TRBJ1-5): DAMVIQNPRYQVTQFGKPVTLSCSQTLNHNVMYWYQQKSSQAPKLLFHYYDKDFNNEADTPDNFQSRRPNTSFCFLDIRSPGLGDTAMYLCATSRGLEGYQPQHFGDGTRLSIL.

This CDR3 reads CASSIRELSTEAFF. In nucleotides, the CDR3 is TGTGCCAGCAGCATCCGGGAGCTGAGCACTGAAGCTTTCTTT. The V gene is TRBV7-9, the J gene TRBJ1-1, with D uncertain. With 5 bases removed from V and 4 bases from J, the gap between germline ends came to 14 bases. Germline V lookup: CDR1 SEHNR, CDR2 FQNEAQ (reference sequence). The CDR3 consists of 14 residues.

The CDR3 protein is CASSQTGEEAFF. The CDR3 DNA sequence: TGTGCCAGCAGCCAGACAGGGGAGGAAGCTTTCTTT. The chain is built from TRBV7-9 and TRBJ1-1; 8 nucleotides match TRBD1. This CDR3 has 12 amino acids. Germline CDR1 reads SEHNR; CDR2 reads FQNEAQ (reference sequence). With V trimmed by 5 bases and J by 8 bases, 4 bases remained unmatched.

This chain joins TRBV13 and TRBJ1-2, with no clear D. Trimming stripped 2 bases from V and 8 bases from J, with 9 bases between. Germline lookup yields CDR1 PRHDT and CDR2 FYEKMQ (reference sequence). This CDR3 has 12 residues. As DNA, the CDR3 is TGTGCCAGCAGCTTAAGTGAGCGGGGCTACACCTTC. Protein: CASSLSERGYTF.

V and J are TRBV10-2 and TRBJ1-1; D may be TRBD1 (5 bases). Germline CDR1 reads WSHSY; CDR2 reads SAAADI. This CDR3 has 14 amino acids. The V and J ends lost 3 bases and 1 base respectively, with 9 bases between them. This chain's CDR3 is CASSDRTRNTEAFF. The CDR3 bases are TGCGCCAGCAGTGATCGGACACGGAACACTGAAGCTTTCTTT.

The rearrangement links TRBV19 to TRBJ1-4; unclear D gene. With 1 base removed from V and 8 bases from J, the gap between germline ends came to 5 bases. The CDR3 loop spans 12 amino acids. Germline values: CDR1 LNHDA, CDR2 SQIVND (reference sequence). CDR3 DNA sequence: TGTGCCAGTAGTATAGCGGAAGAAAAACTGTTTTTT. Its translation: CASSIAEEKLFF.

This clone was detected only a few times. The chain has TRBV7-3 and TRBJ2-1; no reliable D call. CDR1 and CDR2 from the germline V gene are SGHTA and FQGTGA. V was pared by 2 bases and J by 0 bases, with 8 bases between. The CDR3 spans 15 residues. CDR3 protein: CASSLGLSSYNEQFF. The CDR3 DNA is TGTGCCAGCAGCTTAGGCCTTAGCTCCTACAATGAGCAGTTCTTC.

The chain uses TRBV5-4 and TRBJ1-2; D gene unclear. V lost 2 bases and J 10 bases, leaving 18 bases between the germline ends. CDR1 is SGHNT, CDR2 YYREEE, per germline (reference sequence). The CDR3 runs to 14 residues. The CDR3 DNA follows: TGTGCCAGCAGCTTACGGATCCCCCCTATTGCCTACACCTTC. It codes for CASSLRIPPIAYTF.

The chain employs TRBV19 and TRBJ2-3; 14 bases line up with TRBD2. The CDR3 loop spans 17 amino acids. Germline V gene lookup returns CDR1 LNHDA and CDR2 SQIVND (reference sequence). V gave up 7 bases and J gave up 4 bases; unmatched junction bases: 10. The CDR3 is CASTPTGLAGGPDTQYF. As DNA, the CDR3 is TGTGCCAGTACCCCGACCGGACTAGCGGGGGGCCCAGATACGCAGTATTTT. Full variable domain (missing parts from reference TRBV19 and TRBJ2-3): DGGITQSPKYLFRKEGQNVTLSCEQNLNHDAMYWYRQDPGQGLRLIYYSQIVNDFQKGDIAEGYSVSREKKESFPLTVTSAQKNPTAFYLCASTPTGLAGGPDTQYFGPGTRLTVL.